This TCR beta chain was sequenced for a study of blood T cell repertoires in COVID-19. Study at large: Samples representing acute and convalescent COVID-19 were sourced from the United States, Italy and Spain. Sources were T cells, B-cell-depleted T cells, or PBMCs; the material itself was cDNA or gDNA.

Trimming shortened V by 2 bases and J by 8 bases, and 7 bases separated the two germline ends. This CDR3 is built from 13 residues. CDR1 is KGHSH, CDR2 LQKENI, per germline. As handled by the study authors: Counts of nucleated cells, estimated from reference gene primer amplification, were obtained. Measured with immunoSEQ multiplex PCR; TCRdb has only the in-frame clones, and not every one. V, J and clone size were drawn from that table, and D and trimming were deduced from the DNA. The sample contains about 43,000 clones, about four fifths of which appear only once. This sequence originates from a woman older than 75 with acute or convalescent COVID-19. J is TRBJ1-6 and V is TRBV18; D is undetermined. Sequencing was carried out using peripheral blood. Here the CDR3 reads CASSPGQDSPLHF. The DNA of the CDR3 is TGTGCCAGCTCACCAGGGCAGGATTCACCCCTCCACTTT.